These 13 T cell receptor beta chains share one sample of origin, sequenced in a study of monozygotic twins with inflammatory bowel disease. TCRdb reprocessed the 5' RACE reads; each CDR3 protein has one entry and no DNA is given. This table holds about 380,000 distinct CDR3 sequences. The sequencing sample was made of blood. The source is a human donor with ulcerative colitis or Crohn's disease, or a healthy co-twin of an affected twin (not recorded which).

This chain links TRBV5-6 with TRBJ2-4; the D call of TRBD2 rests on TCRdb alone, since no DNA is present to check it. CDR3 length: 19 amino acids. Germline-derived CDR1 and CDR2 are SGHDT and YYEEEE. The CDR3 spells CASSLLVAGGPEAKNIQYF.

The rearrangement links TRBV6-5 to TRBJ1-1. The CDR3 totals 13 residues. Germline CDR1 is MNHEY and CDR2 is SVGAGI. Here the CDR3 reads CASSSLRYTEAFF.

The chain recombines TRBV19 with TRBJ1-3; no DNA is available, so the TRBD1 call from TCRdb remains unchecked. Germline CDR1 and CDR2: LNHDA and SQIVND (reference sequence). CDR3 length: 14 amino acids. CDR3 in amino acids: CASSLTGPGNTIYF.

This rearrangement joins TRBV29-1 to TRBJ2-1; TCRdb indicates TRBD2, and absent DNA this call remains unverified. Germline V gene sequence: CDR1 SQVTM, CDR2 ANQGSEA. This CDR3 is 16 amino acids long. The CDR3 is CSVRTSDGNNYNEQFF.

The chain has TRBV7-6 and TRBJ1-3; TCRdb's D call of TRBD1 is untestable without DNA. Looked up from germline, CDR1 is SGHVS and CDR2 is FNYEAQ. The CDR3 spans 14 residues. The chain's CDR3 is CASSLQGPGNTIYF.

The V and J genes are TRBV24-1 and TRBJ2-1. The CDR3 loop spans 11 amino acids. Per the germline V gene, CDR1 is KGHDR and CDR2 is SFDVKD. CDR3 region: CATKRNNEQFF.

V usage is TRBV5-1 and J usage is TRBJ2-2. The CDR3 is made up of 15 amino acids. Looked up from germline, CDR1 is SGHRS and CDR2 is YFSETQ. CDR3 loop: CASSPTPPNTGELFF.

V usage is TRBV20-1 and J usage is TRBJ1-4; the D call from TCRdb, TRBD1, cannot be confirmed without DNA. This CDR3 has 15 residues. Germline CDR1 and CDR2: DFQATT and SNEGSKA (reference sequence). The chain's CDR3 is CSVTGEPATNEKLFF.

This chain connects TRBV6-2 or TRBV6-3 to TRBJ1-5; TCRdb gives TRBD1 as the D gene, but with no DNA this cannot be confirmed. Germline CDR1 MNHEY, CDR2 SVGEGT. This CDR3 has 16 residues. CDR3 loop: CASSYGAGADNQPQHF.

The chain couples TRBV18 to TRBJ1-1. Germline-derived CDR1 and CDR2 are KGHSH and LQKENI. There are 12 residues in the CDR3. The CDR3 is CASSLGRAEAFF.

Here the CDR3 reads CASSPPGQGIGSYEQYF. The chain recombines TRBV28 with TRBJ2-7; TCRdb proposes TRBD1, but this gene call is untestable without DNA. CDR1 MDHEN and CDR2 SYDVKM come from the germline V gene. This CDR3 has 17 amino acids.

The chain carries TRBV6-5 and TRBJ1-3. Germline V gives CDR1 MNHEY, CDR2 SVGAGI. CDR3 length equals 16 residues. The CDR3 protein is CASSYSIQHSGNTIYF.

The V and J genes are TRBV30 and TRBJ1-5; TCRdb outputs TRBD1, but without DNA this stays unchecked. The CDR3 runs 14 residues. CDR1 GTSNPN and CDR2 SVGIG come from the germline V gene (reference sequence). This CDR3 is CAWSNGQGTQPQHF.